This entry features one TCR beta chain sequence. Germline CDR1 SEHNR, CDR2 FQNEAQ (reference sequence). The CDR3 has 13 amino acids. The V and J ends lost 11 bases and 1 base respectively, with 14 bases between them. Only in-frame clones appear in the TCRdb table, and some are missing; sequencing was by immunoSEQ multiplex PCR. The sample carries fewer than 500,000 clones, over 75% recorded once. These data come from a study of Ad26.COV2.S vaccination and SARS-CoV-2 variants. Treatment given: 15 to 20 received Ad26.COV2.S at low or high dose, single or two shots; five or six received placebo; per-sample allocation not given. Sampling was performed 63 days after the first vaccine or placebo injection.

This chain uses TRBV7-9 with TRBJ1-1, with a weak D call TRBD1 (5 bases). The sequence derives from a person aged 18-60 years who received the Ad26.COV2.S COVID-19 vaccine or a placebo. The sample was peripheral blood, taken in a trial of Ad26.COV2.S vaccine versus placebo. CDR3 nucleotide sequence: TGTGCCTCAAGGGCGCAGGGGAACACTGAAGCTTTCTTT. Translation gives CASRAQGNTEAFF.